Shown below are 10 T cell receptor beta chains from a single sample sequenced in a study of shared clonotypes between healthy human individuals. Sequencing was performed with immunoSEQ multiplex PCR; in TCRdb, only in-frame clones are kept and a portion is missing. This table has 2 million to 2.5 million clones, 80% to 95% appearing once. The sample comprised naive CD4+ T cells from PBMCs. Subset in this sample: CD45RA+ positively selected. Receptor source: a man younger than 35 in good health. Some clones in this sample may be carry-over from other donors' samples.

V and J are TRBV11-3 and TRBJ2-2, with 9 bases identical to TRBD1. The germline CDR1 and CDR2 sequences are SGHNT and YENEEA. There are 17 residues in the CDR3. J gave up 4 bases and V 5 bases, and 11 bases lay outside the gene matches. The CDR3 DNA is TGTGCCAGCAGCGCAGGGGGGACAGGGTCGGGCACCGGGGAGCTGTTTTTT. The encoded protein is CASSAGGTGSGTGELFF.

This clone was seen just once. The gene calls are TRBV30 and TRBJ2-1, with D perhaps matching TRBD2 (5 bases). V was pared by 3 bases and J by 5 bases, with 17 bases between. CDR1 and CDR2 from the germline V gene are GTSNPN and SVGIG (reference sequence). The CDR3 spans 15 residues. CDR3 region: CAWSPRAGRNNEQFF. CDR3 in DNA: TGTGCCTGGAGCCCGAGGGCCGGCAGAAACAATGAGCAGTTCTTC. Drawing the rest from reference TRBV30 and TRBJ2-1, the complete variable domain is SQTIHQWPATLVQPVGSPLSLECTVEGTSNPNLYWYRQAAGRGLQLLFYSVGIGQISSEVPQNLSASRPQDRQFILSSKKLLLSDSGFYLCAWSPRAGRNNEQFFGPGTRLTVL.

V and J are TRBV29-1 and TRBJ2-7; the D gene is possibly TRBD1 (6 bases). V was cut by 7 bases and J by 2 bases, with 15 bases left in between. CDR1 is SQVTM and CDR2 is ANQGSEA in the germline V gene. This CDR3 region has 13 residues. The CDR3 nucleotides are TGCAGCGCTGTCGGACAGTACACCTACGAGCAGTACTTC. This gives the protein CSAVGQYTYEQYF.

The rearrangement links TRBV10-3 to TRBJ1-2; 7 bases agree with TRBD1. Germline lookup yields CDR1 ENHRY and CDR2 SYGVKD. CDR3 length: 15 amino acids. V was pared by 2 bases and J by 6 bases, with 9 bases of the junction left unmatched. Written as DNA, the CDR3 is TGTGCCATCAGTGAGAGGGCCCCAGGGGGAAATGGCTACACCTTC. Its translation is CAISERAPGGNGYTF.

The V gene is TRBV9, the J gene TRBJ2-7; D is tentatively TRBD1 or TRBD2 (5 bases each). The CDR3 has 15 amino acids. Germline loops: CDR1 SGDLS, CDR2 YYNGEE. Trimming removed 4 bases at V and 4 bases at J, with 18 bases between. The CDR3: CASSTRDGYTYEQYF. The CDR3 DNA follows: TGTGCCAGCAGCACCCGGGACGGATACACATACGAGCAGTACTTC.

The genes are TRBV7-9 and TRBJ2-1; D tentatively reads TRBD1 or TRBD2 (6 bases each). Germline CDR1 reads SEHNR; CDR2 reads FQNEAQ (reference sequence). The CDR3 has 16 amino acids. Trimming removed 2 bases from V and 2 bases from J, with 13 bases in between. The CDR3 loop is CASSLWGARAYNEQFF. DNA of the CDR3: TGTGCCAGCAGCTTATGGGGGGCGCGGGCCTACAATGAGCAGTTCTTC.

This chain uses TRBV5-1 with TRBJ2-7; 7 nucleotides align to TRBD1. With V trimmed by 4 bases and J by 2 bases, 6 bases remained unmatched. The CDR3 length is 14 residues. The germline gives CDR1 SGHRS, CDR2 YFSETQ. Here the CDR3 reads CASSIPGQTYEQYF. DNA of the CDR3: TGCGCCAGCAGCATACCGGGACAGACCTACGAGCAGTACTTC. The full variable domain, in which reference TRBV5-1 and TRBJ2-7 provide the parts outside the CDR3, is KAGVTQTPRYLIKTRGQQVTLSCSPISGHRSVSWYQQTPGQGLQFLFEYFSETQRNKGNFPGRFSGRQFSNSRSEMNVSTLELGDSALYLCASSIPGQTYEQYFGPGTRLTVT.

The chain employs TRBV19 and TRBJ2-3; 9 bases align to TRBD2. J was trimmed by 3 bases and V by 7 bases; bases with no gene match: 5. Germline CDR1 reads LNHDA; CDR2 reads SQIVND (reference sequence). The CDR3 is made up of 14 amino acids. The CDR3 DNA sequence: TGTGCCAGTACATTGGCGGGAGGGACAGATACGCAGTATTTT. Translated: CASTLAGGTDTQYF.

The chain carries TRBV9 and TRBJ2-7; D gene ambiguous. CDR1 and CDR2 from the germline V gene are SGDLS and YYNGEE. V was clipped by 3 bases and J by 4 bases, with 29 bases between them. The CDR3 is 19 residues long. The CDR3: CASSGPWGDTSRRNYEQYF. In DNA, the CDR3 is TGTGCCAGCAGCGGACCATGGGGTGACACATCCCGACGAAATTACGAGCAGTACTTC.

This chain joins TRBV4-2 and TRBJ2-3, with 7 bases identical to TRBD1. The V and J ends lost 3 bases and 2 bases, in that order; junction bases with no gene match: 5. Germline V gene data show CDR1 as LGHNA and CDR2 as YNFKEQ. CDR3 length: 15 residues. In DNA, the CDR3 is TGTGCCAGCAGCCAGAACAGGGGACACACAGATACGCAGTATTTT. This gives the protein CASSQNRGHTDTQYF.